This entry lists 20 T cell receptor beta chains sequenced from one sample in a study of blood T cell repertoires in COVID-19. The method was immunoSEQ multiplex PCR; TCRdb's version includes in-frame clones alone and lacks a portion of them. The top ten clones hold less than 2% of a sample with a few hundred thousand clones, approximately 87% of them seen once. Sequenced sample: PBMCs or T cells enriched from blood (not recorded which). The origin of the receptors is a woman in her thirties or forties who had recovered from COVID-19.

CDR3: CASSWTGGGETQYF. Here the CDR3 DNA reads TGTGCCAGCAGTTGGACAGGGGGCGGAGAGACCCAGTACTTC. The V call is TRBV6-5, the J call TRBJ2-5; 11 bases are shared with TRBD1. The length of the CDR3 is 14 residues. The V segment lost 4 bases and the J segment 4 bases; nucleotides outside the gene matches: 2. Germline V gene sequence: CDR1 MNHEY, CDR2 SVGAGI.

V and J are TRBV5-1 and TRBJ2-2, with 10 bases fitting TRBD2. V lost 2 bases to trimming and J lost 4 bases; unmatched junction nucleotides: 2. The CDR3 has 15 amino acids. The germline gives CDR1 SGHRS, CDR2 YFSETQ. The CDR3 DNA reads TGCGCCAGCAGCTTCCTAGCGGGAGCCACCGGGGAGCTGTTTTTT. It specifies CASSFLAGATGELFF.

The rearrangement joins TRBV3-1 (or the pseudogene TRBV3-2) to TRBJ2-3; TRBD2 agrees at 10 bases. The CDR3 runs 15 residues. With V trimmed by 4 bases and J by 2 bases, 3 bases remained unmatched. Germline values: CDR1 LGHDT, CDR2 YNNKEL (reference sequence). The CDR3 is CASSPGLAVTDTQYF. The DNA of the CDR3 is TGTGCCAGCAGCCCCGGACTAGCGGTCACAGATACGCAGTATTTT.

The genes are TRBV7-2 and TRBJ1-1; a weak D match, TRBD1 (6 bases). Per germline, CDR1 SGHTA and CDR2 FQGNSA. The CDR3 spans 16 residues. Between the trimmed V and J ends, which lost 4 bases and 1 base, there was a span of 16 bases. CDR3 sequence reads: CASSSFPGTSNTEAFF. The CDR3 DNA is TGTGCCAGCAGCTCATTTCCCGGGACATCGAACACTGAAGCTTTCTTT.

This clone was counted once. The chain is built from TRBV6-5 and TRBJ1-4; tentatively, D is TRBD1 (6 bases). Trimming cost V 2 bases and J 7 bases, with 11 bases left between them. Germline lookup yields CDR1 MNHEY and CDR2 SVGAGI. CDR3 size: 14 residues. CDR3 bases: TGTGCCAGCAGTTACACATGGACAGTTGAAAAACTGTTTTTT. Encoded protein: CASSYTWTVEKLFF.

This clone came up once. V usage is TRBV4-3 and J usage is TRBJ2-7; TRBD2 aligns across 9 bases. This CDR3 region has 20 residues. V shed 0 bases, J shed 0 bases, and the junction held 15 bases outside the gene matches. Germline CDR1 LGHNA, CDR2 YSLEER. CDR3 region: CASSQDLPSGAGGGSYEQYF. CDR3 coding DNA: TGCGCCAGCAGCCAAGATCTACCTAGCGGGGCCGGGGGCGGCTCCTACGAGCAGTACTTC.

The rearrangement uses TRBV5-4 and TRBJ1-3; D remains unclear. In germline, CDR1 is SGHNT, CDR2 YYREEE (reference sequence). The CDR3 runs to 15 residues. The V end was cut by 0 bases, the J end by 1 base, with 8 bases between. CDR3 DNA sequence: TGTGCCAGCAGCTTGGAGCGTCATTCTGGAAACACCATATATTTT. The encoded protein is CASSLERHSGNTIYF.

This chain joins TRBV24-1 and TRBJ2-5; D may be TRBD1 (6 bases). V gave up 2 bases and J gave up 5 bases, with 23 bases separating them. The CDR3 runs to 18 residues. CDR1 is KGHDR, CDR2 SFDVKD, per germline. The CDR3 DNA sequence: TGTGCCACCAGTGATTGGTCCGGGACACCTCACCTCGTGGAGACCCAGTACTTC. It encodes CATSDWSGTPHLVETQYF.

This chain joins TRBV11-3 and TRBJ1-2; TRBD1 agrees at 10 bases. Unmatched junction bases numbered 8, after V lost 4 bases and J lost 3 bases. Germline loops: CDR1 SGHNT, CDR2 YENEEA. CDR3 length: 16 amino acids. The CDR3 nucleotides read TGTGCCAGCAGCTCCCTCGGGGGGACAGGGGACTATGGCTACACCTTC. Amino acids: CASSSLGGTGDYGYTF.

The chain is built from TRBV7-8 and TRBJ1-6; no clear D. Trimming took off 5 bases at V and 7 bases at J, with 6 bases between the two ends. The CDR3 is 12 amino acids. Germline V gene data show CDR1 as SGHVS and CDR2 as FQNEAQ. The CDR3, as DNA: TGTGCCAGCAGCCCCCCAAATTCACCCCTCCACTTT. This codes for CASSPPNSPLHF. Using reference TRBV7-8 and TRBJ1-6 for the parts outside the CDR3, the full variable domain is GAGVSQSPRYKVAKRGQDVALRCDPISGHVSLFWYQQALGQGPEFLTYFQNEAQLDKSGLPSDRFFAERPEGSVSTLKIQRTQQEDSAVYLCASSPPNSPLHFGNGTRLTVT.

This clone has more than one count but fewer than ten. This CDR3 is also generated by other DNA sequences in the sample. This chain joins TRBV5-1 and TRBJ1-6, with TRBD1 matching over 7 bases. CDR3 length: 15 amino acids. Unmatched junction bases numbered 5, after V lost 1 base and J lost 7 bases. In germline, CDR1 is SGHRS, CDR2 YFSETQ. CDR3 bases: TGCGCCAGCAGCTTGAGACAGGGTGGCAATTCACCCCTCCACTTT. Encoded protein: CASSLRQGGNSPLHF.

The chain combines TRBV6-2 or TRBV6-3 with TRBJ2-5; D is ambiguous. The CDR3 runs to 12 residues. Per the germline V gene, CDR1 is MNHEY and CDR2 is SVGEGT. V was cut by 5 bases and J by 6 bases, with 10 bases left in between. The CDR3 DNA reads as TGTGCCAGCAGTCCCGTTTATCAGACCCAGTACTTC. Translating gives CASSPVYQTQYF.

V is TRBV5-5 and J is TRBJ2-1, with D maybe TRBD1 (5 bases). This CDR3 comprises 15 residues. Trimming took off 1 base at V and 2 bases at J, with 10 bases between the two ends. Germline CDR1 and CDR2: SGHKS and YYEKEE (reference sequence). The CDR3 is CASSLRGSTYNEQFF. DNA of the CDR3: TGTGCCAGCAGCTTGAGGGGATCTACCTACAATGAGCAGTTCTTC.

The V and J genes are TRBV4-1 and TRBJ2-5; D may be TRBD1 (5 bases). Germline CDR1 and CDR2: MGHRA and YSYEKL. The CDR3 is made up of 16 amino acids. The V end was cut by 4 bases, the J end by 2 bases, with 17 bases between. CDR3 sequence (DNA): TGCGCCAGCAGCCCCCAAGGACACAGAACTCAAGAGACCCAGTACTTC. Translation: CASSPQGHRTQETQYF.

This chain links TRBV6-2 or TRBV6-3 with TRBJ2-1; TRBD2 agrees at 8 bases. Germline lookup yields CDR1 MNHEY and CDR2 SVGEGT. This CDR3 is built from 15 residues. Losses at the gene ends were 3 bases for V and 5 bases for J; bases not matched to a gene: 6. CDR3: CASSYWREAHNEQFF. In nucleotides, the CDR3 is TGTGCCAGCAGTTATTGGCGGGAGGCTCACAATGAGCAGTTCTTC.

The rearrangement links TRBV10-1 to TRBJ1-1, with TRBD1 identical over 11 bases. The junction had 7 bases not matched to a gene; V was cut back by 0 bases and J by 4 bases. This CDR3 comprises 17 residues. The germline V gene has CDR1 WNHNN and CDR2 SYGVQD (reference sequence). The CDR3 DNA is TGCGCCAGCAGTGAGTCTTATGGGACAGGGGGGGCCACTGAAGCTTTCTTT. Protein product: CASSESYGTGGATEAFF.

The chain links TRBV5-1 to TRBJ2-7; 7 bases map to TRBD2. CDR3 length: 16 residues. The J segment lost 2 bases and the V segment lost 4 bases, leaving 12 bases of the junction unmatched. CDR1 SGHRS and CDR2 YFSETQ come from the germline V gene. The CDR3 sequence is CASSLTPGTMAYEQYF. CDR3 DNA: TGCGCCAGCAGCCTAACCCCCGGGACTATGGCCTACGAGCAGTACTTC.

The chain couples TRBV10-2 to TRBJ1-2; D remains ambiguous. The germline CDR1 and CDR2 sequences are WSHSY and SAAADI. V lost 5 bases and J lost 7, with 14 bases in between. The CDR3 covers 13 residues. CDR3 region: CASSRDRGTGYTF. For the CDR3, the DNA is TGCGCCAGCAGTCGTGACCGAGGAACTGGCTACACCTTC.

As regards this clone: The germline gene is not matched at one end of the junction; a read error may be the cause. This CDR3 is also generated by other DNA sequences in the sample. The chain combines TRBV11-2 with TRBJ1-4, with 7 bases aligning to TRBD1. This CDR3 comprises 17 residues. CDR1 and CDR2 (germline): SGHAT, FQNNGV. CDR3 protein: CASSLRQGVFPNEKLFF. CDR3 sequence (DNA): TGTGCCAGCAGCCTTAGACAGGGAGTGTTCCCTAATGAAAAACTATTTTTT.

This chain joins TRBV21-1 and TRBJ1-5; TRBD1 is taken as the D call from the table, unchecked against the DNA. TRBV21-1 is labeled a pseudogene. The CDR3 runs to 12 residues. CDR3 nucleotides: TGTGCCAGATCACAGGGGGCTCAGCCCCAGCATTTT. Translating gives CARSQGAQPQHF.